The 10 T cell receptor beta chains reported below all come from one sample, sequenced in a study of response to subunit inactivated influenza vaccine. Each CDR3 protein is one row after TCRdb ran MiXCR on the RT-PCR reads. The table records roughly 760,000 distinct CDR3 sequences, around 20% of them present only once. This specimen was PBMCs from blood, taken 4 to 6 days after vaccination. The source of these receptors is a man aged 50-59 years who received an inactivated influenza vaccine.

The rearrangement joins TRBV5-1 to TRBJ2-4; 10 bases map to TRBD1. Germline values: CDR1 SGHRS, CDR2 YFSETQ. This CDR3 spans 15 amino acids. The V segment lost 1 base and the J segment 6 bases; nucleotides outside the gene matches: 4. CDR3 sequence: CASSLPGQGSNIQYF. Written as DNA, the CDR3 is TGCGCCAGCAGCTTGCCGGGACAGGGGTCAAACATTCAGTACTTC.

The chain uses TRBV6-2 or TRBV6-3 and TRBJ2-7; 8 bases map to TRBD1. J gave up 2 bases and V 5 bases, and 5 bases lay outside the gene matches. The CDR3 runs to 14 residues. Germline V lookup: CDR1 MNHEY, CDR2 SVGEGT. As DNA, the CDR3 is TGTGCCAGCAGTGGACAGGGTTTCCCCTACGAGCAGTACTTC. This encodes CASSGQGFPYEQYF.

This clonotype has just a few counts. The chain combines TRBV6-5 with TRBJ2-3, with D possibly TRBD2 on 6 matching bases. CDR3 size: 15 residues. V was cut by 2 bases and J by 3 bases, with 12 bases left in between. The germline V gene has CDR1 MNHEY and CDR2 SVGAGI. CDR3 loop: CASSYPGTRTDTQYF. The CDR3 nucleotides are TGTGCCAGCAGTTACCCCGGGACTCGGACAGATACGCAGTATTTT.

This clonotype was counted between two and nine times. CDR3 coding DNA: TGTGCCAGCAGCTTGATGGGGGCTGGGGATTCACCCCTCCACTTT. This sequence encodes CASSLMGAGDSPLHF. V and J are TRBV5-5 and TRBJ1-6, with D tentatively TRBD1 (6 bases). Trimming shortened V by 1 base and J by 8 bases, and 13 bases separated the two germline ends. Germline V lookup: CDR1 SGHKS, CDR2 YYEKEE (reference sequence). CDR3 size: 15 residues.

The sample holds many counts of this clonotype. This chain uses TRBV6-5 with TRBJ1-5, with D tentatively TRBD1 (6 bases). Germline V gene sequence: CDR1 MNHEY, CDR2 SVGAGI. The CDR3 is 16 amino acids. The germline V and J ends were trimmed by 5 bases and 7 bases, with 21 bases remaining between them. The CDR3 DNA sequence: TGTGCCAGCAGTACTCGTAGGGGGGGCGCAATGCAGCCCCAGCATTTT. It encodes CASSTRRGGAMQPQHF.

This clonotype was observed a few times. The genes are TRBV15 and TRBJ2-7; D uncertain. From germline, CDR1 is LNHNV and CDR2 YYDKDF (reference sequence). CDR3 length: 14 residues. Trimming pared 0 bases from V and 1 base from J, leaving 7 bases between. DNA for the CDR3: TGTGCCACCAGCAGAGAGGCAGGTTCCTACGAGCAGTACTTC. Translation gives CATSREAGSYEQYF.

In its sample, this clonotype was seen a few times. The chain carries TRBV7-2 and TRBJ2-7; perhaps TRBD1 as D (6 bases). There are 11 residues in the CDR3. The V gene's germline CDR1 is SGHTA and CDR2 FQGNSA. Trimming took 5 bases from V and 8 from J, leaving 10 bases between them. CDR3 sequence (DNA): TGTGCCAGCAGCAGAGGGGGTAAGCAGTACTTC. It translates to CASSRGGKQYF.

The table lists this clonotype with many counts. The chain links TRBV7-2 to TRBJ2-5, with 13 bases identical to TRBD2. The V gene's germline CDR1 is SGHTA and CDR2 FQGNSA. This CDR3 spans 18 amino acids. Germline trimming cut 5 bases from V and 1 base from J; bases unmatched to any gene: 10. CDR3 loop: CASSPGLAGEPRQETQYF. CDR3 coding DNA: TGTGCCAGCAGCCCCGGACTAGCGGGAGAGCCCCGCCAAGAGACCCAGTACTTC.

The rearrangement joins TRBV6-2 or TRBV6-3 to TRBJ1-2; TRBD1 might be the D (5 bases). Trimming left V 0 bases short and J 6 bases short, with 8 bases between. Germline-derived CDR1 and CDR2 are MNHEY and SVGEGT. The CDR3 contains 13 residues. The CDR3 protein is CASSYSARDGYTF. CDR3 sequence (DNA): TGTGCCAGCAGTTACTCCGCCAGGGATGGCTACACCTTC.

This chain uses TRBV4-2 with TRBJ2-2; tentatively, D is TRBD2 (5 bases). There are 16 residues in the CDR3. CDR1 and CDR2 (germline): LGHNA, YNFKEQ. Trimming cost V 4 bases and J 0 bases, with 12 bases left between them. This CDR3 reads CASSPQAGSNTGELFF. As DNA, the CDR3 is TGTGCCAGCAGCCCCCAGGCGGGTTCGAACACCGGGGAGCTGTTTTTT.